The present T cell receptor beta chain was sequenced within a study of Ad26.COV2.S vaccination and SARS-CoV-2 variants. Study-wide findings and caveats: Following vaccination, spike-specific CD8+ and CD4+ T cell responses reportedly exhibited substantial breadth. Total responses of T cells may have been underestimated by the analyses of TCR breadth and depth.

CDR3 length equals 15 residues. The ends were cut back, 1 base at V and 4 bases at J, with 10 bases in the middle. Looked up from germline, CDR1 is SGHDN and CDR2 is FVKESK. Data came from immunoSEQ multiplex PCR; TCRdb stores just in-frame clones and leaves some out. The table includes some 350,000 clones, roughly nine tenths detected once. About this clone: Antigen unknown.

The chain carries TRBV14 and TRBJ1-4; D not certain. The sequencing here drew on peripheral blood, taken after recovery from COVID-19. This receptor was taken from a human donor who had recovered from COVID-19. CDR3 sequence: CASSQVGGFNEKLFF. In DNA form, the CDR3 reads TGTGCCAGCAGCCAAGTGGGTGGCTTTAATGAAAAACTGTTTTTT. Together with reference TRBV14 and TRBJ1-4, the CDR3 gives the full variable domain: EAGVTQFPSHSVIEKGQTVTLRCDPISGHDNLYWYRRVMGKEIKFLLHFVKESKQDESGMPNNRFLAERTGGTYSTLKVQPAELEDSGVYFCASSQVGGFNEKLFFGSGTQLSVL.